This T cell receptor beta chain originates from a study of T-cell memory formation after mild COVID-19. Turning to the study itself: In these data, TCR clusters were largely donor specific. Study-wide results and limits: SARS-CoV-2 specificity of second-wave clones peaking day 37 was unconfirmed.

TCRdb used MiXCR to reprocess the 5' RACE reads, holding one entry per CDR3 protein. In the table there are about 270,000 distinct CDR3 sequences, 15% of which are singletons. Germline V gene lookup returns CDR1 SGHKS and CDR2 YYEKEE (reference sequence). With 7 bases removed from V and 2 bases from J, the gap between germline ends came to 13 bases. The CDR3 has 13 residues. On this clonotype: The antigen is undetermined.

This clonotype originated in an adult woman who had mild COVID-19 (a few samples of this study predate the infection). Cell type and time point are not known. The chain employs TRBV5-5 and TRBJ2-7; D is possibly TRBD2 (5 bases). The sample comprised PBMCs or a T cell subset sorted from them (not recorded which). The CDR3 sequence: CASVGVIPYEQYF. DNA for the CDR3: TGTGCCAGCGTCGGGGTGATTCCCTACGAGCAGTACTTC. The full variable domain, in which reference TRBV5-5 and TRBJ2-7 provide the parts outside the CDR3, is DAGVTQSPTHLIKTRGQQVTLRCSPISGHKSVSWYQQVLGQGPQFIFQYYEKEERGRGNFPDRFSARQFPNYSSELNVNALLLGDSALYLCASVGVIPYEQYFGPGTRLTVT.